This T cell receptor beta chain was captured in a study of CD8 T cells in ankylosing spondylitis. The study, taken as a whole, reports: Reported data indicate significant enrichment of disease-linked clones within matched ankylosing spondylitis synovial fluid. Prior literature has documented some motif variants in synovial fluid and blood from reactive arthritis. Apparently characteristic of ankylosing spondylitis blood was a TCR beta motif (about 8 highly homologous variants).

This clonotype was seen more than once but under ten times. Its antigen is still unknown. Trimming left V 6 bases short and J 4 bases short, with 12 bases between. This CDR3 is 13 amino acids long. Germline V gene sequence: CDR1 MNHEY, CDR2 SVGEGT. Quantitative molecular-barcoded 5'-RACE generated the TCR beta libraries. TCRdb processed the 5' RACE reads anew with MiXCR; each CDR3 protein has one entry. The table lists under 200,000 distinct CDR3 sequences, 9.8% of them singletons, with about 16% in the top ten. The J gene is TRBJ1-2, the V gene TRBV6-2 or TRBV6-3; weak D call: TRBD1 (5 bases). The source of this sequence is a female donor with ankylosing spondylitis or in good health (not recorded which). What was sequenced was blood, either unsorted or a sorted T cell fraction (not recorded which). The CDR3 nucleotides read TGTGCCAGCAGCCAATTCGACAGCTATGGCTACACCTTC. Its protein is CASSQFDSYGYTF.